These 18 T cell receptor beta chains originate from one sample sequenced in a study of T-cell memory formation after mild COVID-19. TCRdb re-called the 5' RACE reads with MiXCR, one entry per CDR3 protein. Among more than 350,000 distinct CDR3 sequences listed, under 25% were seen once. Sequenced: PBMCs or a T cell subset sorted from them (not recorded which). The receptors were sampled from an adult woman who had mild COVID-19 (a few samples of this study predate the infection). Cell type and time point are not known.

The sample holds a few counts of this clonotype. The V gene is TRBV12-3 or TRBV12-4, the J gene TRBJ2-1; 9 bases match TRBD1. Germline trimming cut 3 bases from V and 6 bases from J; bases unmatched to any gene: 15. The CDR3 spans 18 residues. CDR3 nucleotides: TGTGCCAGCAGTTTGCCGATGGGGGACAGGGAGGGATCCAATGAGCAGTTCTTC. Protein product: CASSLPMGDREGSNEQFF.

V and J are TRBV4-2 and TRBJ2-5; 14 bases agree with TRBD2. The germline V gene encodes CDR1 LGHNA and CDR2 YNFKEQ. The CDR3 extends over 17 amino acids. V lost 0 bases to trimming and J lost 5 bases; unmatched junction nucleotides: 5. CDR3 nucleotides: TGTGCCAGCAGCCAAGAGCCGGGACTAGCGGGAGATGAGACCCAGTACTTC. Its protein is CASSQEPGLAGDETQYF.

The V call is TRBV7-3, the J call TRBJ2-1; TRBD1 agrees at 8 bases. The CDR3 consists of 15 residues. After removal of 4 bases from V and 6 bases from J, the junction contained 8 bases not matched to a gene. Germline V gene data show CDR1 as SGHTA and CDR2 as FQGTGA. This CDR3 reads CASSSDRAGVNEQFF. CDR3 DNA: TGTGCCAGCAGCTCGGACAGGGCAGGAGTCAATGAGCAGTTCTTC.

The chain uses TRBV20-1 and TRBJ1-1; TRBD1 is a possible D gene (6 bases). The V gene's germline CDR1 is DFQATT and CDR2 SNEGSKA (reference sequence). Trimming took 3 bases from V and 4 from J, leaving 21 bases between them. This CDR3 comprises 16 residues. This CDR3 is CSARAAGGFWGTEAFF. Here the CDR3 DNA reads TGCAGTGCTAGGGCCGCCGGGGGCTTTTGGGGCACTGAAGCTTTCTTT.

This clonotype has only a few counts. V gene TRBV6-4 combines with J gene TRBJ1-2, with 7 positions matching TRBD1. The CDR3 is 14 amino acids. Losses at the gene ends were 6 bases for V and 2 bases for J; bases not matched to a gene: 6. CDR1 is MRHNA, CDR2 SNTAGT, per germline. For the CDR3, the DNA is TGTGCCAGCAGCGCGACAGGGTCGAACTATGGCTACACCTTC. Protein product: CASSATGSNYGYTF.

CDR3 coding DNA: TGTGCCACCACCCGGGACAGGGGACATGCGTCTGGGGCCAACGTCCTGACTTTC. Translating gives CATTRDRGHASGANVLTF. V and J are TRBV24-1 and TRBJ2-6; 10 nucleotides align to TRBD1. This CDR3 comprises 18 residues. The V and J ends lost 8 bases and 1 base, in that order; junction bases with no gene match: 10. Germline loops: CDR1 KGHDR, CDR2 SFDVKD.

The gene calls are TRBV7-3 and TRBJ1-1; 7 bases map to TRBD1. Trimming cost V 8 bases and J 1 base; bases outside gene matches: 4. Germline loops: CDR1 SGHTA, CDR2 FQGTGA. The CDR3 covers 13 residues. In DNA form, the CDR3 reads TGTGCCAGCCTGGGACAGCCGAACACTGAAGCTTTCTTT. Translating gives CASLGQPNTEAFF.

V is TRBV27 and J is TRBJ2-7, with TRBD1 identical over 8 bases. Germline V gene sequence: CDR1 MNHEY, CDR2 SMNVEV (reference sequence). CDR3 length: 15 residues. J gave up 4 bases and V 6 bases, and 11 bases lay outside the gene matches. The CDR3 DNA is TGTGCCAGCAGGGGACAGGTTGATAAGATGTACGAGCAGTACTTC. Its translation: CASRGQVDKMYEQYF.

Here the CDR3 reads CASSSDLGHGYTF. CDR3 in DNA: TGCGCCAGCAGCAGCGACTTAGGTCACGGCTACACCTTC. This chain links TRBV5-1 with TRBJ1-2, with D uncertain. The CDR3 spans 13 residues. Between the trimmed V and J ends, which lost 4 bases and 8 bases, there was a span of 15 bases. Germline V gene data show CDR1 as SGHRS and CDR2 as YFSETQ.

The chain joins TRBV2 to TRBJ2-1, with D unresolved. There are 14 residues in the CDR3. V was cut by 3 bases and J by 0 bases, with 6 bases left in between. Looked up from germline, CDR1 is SNHLY and CDR2 is FYNNEI. DNA for the CDR3: TGTGCCAGCAGTGACTTGACCTCCTACAATGAGCAGTTCTTC. It translates to CASSDLTSYNEQFF.

J is TRBJ2-6 and V is TRBV11-2; D is unresolved. CDR3 size: 14 residues. V was shortened by 5 bases and J by 4 bases, with 9 bases between the two germline ends. CDR1 is SGHAT and CDR2 is FQNNGV in the germline V gene. The CDR3, as DNA: TGTGCCAGCAGCCCCCTACAGGGGGCCAACGTCCTGACTTTC. Amino acids: CASSPLQGANVLTF.

This clonotype has more than one count but fewer than ten. The rearrangement links TRBV5-4 to TRBJ2-1; no clear D gene. Germline V gene sequence: CDR1 SGHNT, CDR2 YYREEE (reference sequence). V gave up 1 base and J gave up 10 bases, with 6 bases separating them. CDR3 length: 11 residues. CDR3 nucleotides: TGTGCCAGCAGCTTGAGGGTAGAGCAGTTCTTC. It translates to CASSLRVEQFF.

This clonotype has just a few counts. The CDR3 loop reads CSPRGPGAINSPLHF. Written as DNA, the CDR3 is TGCAGTCCTCGCGGGCCGGGGGCAATTAATTCACCCCTCCACTTT. The chain is built from TRBV20-1 and TRBJ1-6; a possible D gene is TRBD1 (6 bases). The CDR3 runs to 15 residues. Germline V gene data show CDR1 as DFQATT and CDR2 as SNEGSKA (reference sequence). V lost 8 bases and J 6 bases, leaving 20 bases between the germline ends.

The chain uses TRBV6-2 or TRBV6-3 and TRBJ2-7; D is ambiguous. The germline V gene encodes CDR1 MNHEY and CDR2 SVGEGT. V dropped 2 bases and J dropped 1 base, with 12 bases sitting between them. This CDR3 has 15 residues. The CDR3 nucleotides are TGTGCCAGCAGTTACCGCCTTTATGGGTCCTACGAGCAGTACTTC. It specifies CASSYRLYGSYEQYF.

This clonotype was observed a few times. The V and J genes are TRBV5-6 and TRBJ1-3; TRBD1 might be the D (5 bases). Per germline, CDR1 SGHDT and CDR2 YYEEEE. This CDR3 is built from 16 residues. Trimming shortened V by 2 bases and J by 0 bases, and 12 bases separated the two germline ends. The CDR3 nucleotides read TGTGCCAGCAGCTTAATACCCCAGGGCTCTGGAAACACCATATATTTT. This encodes CASSLIPQGSGNTIYF.

The chain combines TRBV7-9 with TRBJ1-5, with no clear D. CDR1 SEHNR and CDR2 FQNEAQ come from the germline V gene (reference sequence). V dropped 3 bases and J dropped 5 bases, with 8 bases sitting between them. The CDR3 runs 13 residues. In DNA, the CDR3 is TGTGCCAGCAGCTTGAAGTCCGATCAGCCCCAGCATTTT. Translating it yields CASSLKSDQPQHF. Variable domain in full (rest from reference TRBV7-9 and TRBJ1-5): DTGVSQNPRHKITKRGQNVTFRCDPISEHNRLYWYRQTLGQGPEFLTYFQNEAQLEKSRLLSDRFSAERPKGSFSTLEIQRTEQGDSAMYLCASSLKSDQPQHFGDGTRLSIL.

This clonotype was seen many times. The chain is built from TRBV25-1 and TRBJ2-5; D perhaps matches TRBD1 (5 bases). The CDR3 loop spans 15 amino acids. V dropped 5 bases and J dropped 0 bases, with 13 bases sitting between them. CDR1 and CDR2 (germline): MGHDK, SYGVNS. The chain's CDR3 is CASSPLTAYQETQYF. For the CDR3, the DNA is TGTGCCAGCAGTCCCCTGACAGCCTACCAAGAGACCCAGTACTTC.

The chain combines TRBV6-1 with TRBJ1-2; no definite D call. V was trimmed by 3 bases and J by 7 bases, leaving 12 bases between them. This CDR3 comprises 13 residues. The germline CDR1 and CDR2 sequences are MNHNS and SASEGT. The CDR3 sequence: CASSDHSQGGYTF. The CDR3 nucleotides read TGTGCCAGCAGTGACCACTCGCAAGGTGGCTACACCTTC.